This T cell receptor (beta chain) was identified in a study of T cell repertoires in cytomegalovirus infection. Study in general: CMV infection plus the matching HLA type was flagged by public TCR beta signatures.

The ends were cut back, 1 base at V and 7 bases at J, with 20 bases in the middle. Germline lookup yields CDR1 SGHTA and CDR2 FQGNSA. The CDR3 is 16 residues long. Study-level findings and limits: Public TCR beta family frequency separated CMV-and-HLA carriers, including in an independent cohort. CMV-specific TCR beta clonotypes restricted by HLA-C were the ones dominating the ex vivo response.

TCRdb recomputed calls from the reads with MiXCR, one row per CDR3 protein. The sample records around 200,000 distinct CDR3 sequences, roughly 17% being singletons. The sample holds a few counts of this clonotype. The antigen remains undetermined. This clonotype originated in a human donor in good health (CMV status not recorded). Some clones in this sample may be carry-over from other donors' samples. The V gene is TRBV7-2, the J gene TRBJ2-7, with D hard to call. Source material: CD8+ T cells from PBMCs. The CDR3: CASSLVGMDGYWEQYF. The CDR3 DNA sequence: TGTGCCAGCAGCTTAGTTGGGATGGATGGGTATTGGGAGCAGTACTTC. Filled out from reference TRBV7-2 and TRBJ2-7, the complete variable domain reads GAGVSQSPSNKVTEKGKDVELRCDPISGHTALYWYRQSLGQGLEFLIYFQGNSAPDKSGLPSDRFSAERTGGSVSTLTIQRTQQEDSAVYLCASSLVGMDGYWEQYFGPGTRLTVT.